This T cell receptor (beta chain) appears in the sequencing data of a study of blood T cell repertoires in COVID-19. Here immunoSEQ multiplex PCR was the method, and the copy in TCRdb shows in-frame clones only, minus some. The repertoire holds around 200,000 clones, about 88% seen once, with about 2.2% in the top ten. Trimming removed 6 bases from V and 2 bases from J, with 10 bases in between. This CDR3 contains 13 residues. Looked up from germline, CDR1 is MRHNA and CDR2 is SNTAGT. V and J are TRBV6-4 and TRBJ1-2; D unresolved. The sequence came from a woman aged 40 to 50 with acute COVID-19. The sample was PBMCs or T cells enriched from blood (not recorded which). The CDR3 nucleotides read TGTGCCAGCAGCTTACATCAAAACTATGGCTACACCTTC. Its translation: CASSLHQNYGYTF.